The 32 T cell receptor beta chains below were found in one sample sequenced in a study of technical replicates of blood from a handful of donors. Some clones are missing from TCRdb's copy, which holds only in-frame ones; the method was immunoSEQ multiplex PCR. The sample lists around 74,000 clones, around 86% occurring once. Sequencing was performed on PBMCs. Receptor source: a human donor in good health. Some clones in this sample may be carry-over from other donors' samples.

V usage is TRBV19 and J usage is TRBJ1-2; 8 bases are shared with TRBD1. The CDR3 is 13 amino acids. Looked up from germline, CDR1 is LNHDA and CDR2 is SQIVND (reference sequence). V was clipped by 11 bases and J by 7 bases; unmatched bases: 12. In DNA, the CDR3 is TGTGCCGCCGCCCACAGGGGGTCCGGTGGCTACACCTTC. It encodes CAAAHRGSGGYTF.

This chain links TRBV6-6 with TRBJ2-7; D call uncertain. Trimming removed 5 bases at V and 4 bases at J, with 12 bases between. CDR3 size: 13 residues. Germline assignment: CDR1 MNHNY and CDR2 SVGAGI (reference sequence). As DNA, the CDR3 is TGTGCCAGCAGTATACAGACGCGATACGAGCAGTACTTC. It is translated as CASSIQTRYEQYF.

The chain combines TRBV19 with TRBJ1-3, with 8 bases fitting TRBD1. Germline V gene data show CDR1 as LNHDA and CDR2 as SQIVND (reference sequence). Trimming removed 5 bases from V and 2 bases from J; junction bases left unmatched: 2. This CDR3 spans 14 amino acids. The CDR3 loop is CASSQGATGNTIYF. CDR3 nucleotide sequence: TGTGCCAGTAGTCAGGGGGCTACTGGAAACACCATATATTTT.

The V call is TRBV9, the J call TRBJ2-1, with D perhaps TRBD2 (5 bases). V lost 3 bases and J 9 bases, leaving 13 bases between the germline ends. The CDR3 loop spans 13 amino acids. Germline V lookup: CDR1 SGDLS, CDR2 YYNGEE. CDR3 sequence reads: CASSGGVGSEQFF. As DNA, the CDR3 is TGTGCCAGCAGCGGGGGAGTCGGTAGTGAGCAGTTCTTC.

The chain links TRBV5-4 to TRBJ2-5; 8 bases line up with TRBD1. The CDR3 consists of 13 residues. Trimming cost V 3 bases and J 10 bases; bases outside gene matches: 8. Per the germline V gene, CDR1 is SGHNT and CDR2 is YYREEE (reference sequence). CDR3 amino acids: CASSWTGTGDQYF. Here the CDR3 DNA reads TGTGCCAGCAGCTGGACAGGGACGGGGGACCAGTACTTC.

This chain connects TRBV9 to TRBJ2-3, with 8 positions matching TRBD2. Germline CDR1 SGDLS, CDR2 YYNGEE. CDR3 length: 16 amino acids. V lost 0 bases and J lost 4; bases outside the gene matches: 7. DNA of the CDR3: TGTGCCAGCAGCGTAGACGGCGGGAGGTTGGCAGATACGCAGTATTTT. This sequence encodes CASSVDGGRLADTQYF.

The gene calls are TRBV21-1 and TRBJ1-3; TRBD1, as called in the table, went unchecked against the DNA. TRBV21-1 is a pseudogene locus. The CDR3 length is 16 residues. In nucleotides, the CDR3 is TGTGCCAGCAGCGGACACAGGGAACGTTCTGGAAACACCATATATTTT. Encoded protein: CASSGHRERSGNTIYF.

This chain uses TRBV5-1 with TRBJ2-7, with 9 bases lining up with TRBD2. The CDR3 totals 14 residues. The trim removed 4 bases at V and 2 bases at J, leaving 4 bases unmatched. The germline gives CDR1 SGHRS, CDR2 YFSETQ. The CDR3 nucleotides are TGCGCCAGCAGCCCGGGACTAGCAGCCTACGAGCAGTACTTC. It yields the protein CASSPGLAAYEQYF.

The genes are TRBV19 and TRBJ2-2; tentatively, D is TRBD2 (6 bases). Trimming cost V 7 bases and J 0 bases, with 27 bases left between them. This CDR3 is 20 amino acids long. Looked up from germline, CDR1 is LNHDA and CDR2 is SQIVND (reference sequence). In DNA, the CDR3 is TGTGCCAGTAATCCAATATTTTGGGAGGAGGGCCCCCCGAACACCGGGGAGCTGTTTTTT. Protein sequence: CASNPIFWEEGPPNTGELFF.

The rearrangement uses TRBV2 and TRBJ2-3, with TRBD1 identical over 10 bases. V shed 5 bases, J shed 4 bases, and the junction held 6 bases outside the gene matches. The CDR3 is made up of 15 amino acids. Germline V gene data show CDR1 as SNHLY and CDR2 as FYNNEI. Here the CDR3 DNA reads TGTGCCAGCAGTAGGGACAGGGGCCCGCCAGATACGCAGTATTTT. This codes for CASSRDRGPPDTQYF.

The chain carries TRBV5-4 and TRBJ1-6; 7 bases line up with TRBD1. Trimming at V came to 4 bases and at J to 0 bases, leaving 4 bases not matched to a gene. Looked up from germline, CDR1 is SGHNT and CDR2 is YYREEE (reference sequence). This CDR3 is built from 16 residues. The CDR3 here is CASSTAGGSYNSPLHF. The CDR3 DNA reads TGTGCCAGCAGCACGGCAGGGGGCTCCTATAATTCACCCCTCCACTTT.

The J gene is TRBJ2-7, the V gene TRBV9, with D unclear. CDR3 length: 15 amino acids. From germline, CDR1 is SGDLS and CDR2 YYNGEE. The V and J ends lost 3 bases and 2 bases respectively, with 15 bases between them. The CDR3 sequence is CASSESPAWTYEQYF. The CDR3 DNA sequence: TGTGCCAGCAGCGAGAGTCCAGCGTGGACCTACGAGCAGTACTTC.

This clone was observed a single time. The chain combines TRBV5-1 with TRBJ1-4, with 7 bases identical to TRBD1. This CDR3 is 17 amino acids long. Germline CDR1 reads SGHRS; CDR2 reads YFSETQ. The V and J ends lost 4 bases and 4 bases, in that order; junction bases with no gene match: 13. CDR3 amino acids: CASSGGQPRGDNEKLFF. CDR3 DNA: TGCGCCAGCAGCGGGGGACAGCCTAGGGGAGATAATGAAAAACTGTTTTTT. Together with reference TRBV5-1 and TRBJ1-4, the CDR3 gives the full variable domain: KAGVTQTPRYLIKTRGQQVTLSCSPISGHRSVSWYQQTPGQGLQFLFEYFSETQRNKGNFPGRFSGRQFSNSRSEMNVSTLELGDSALYLCASSGGQPRGDNEKLFFGSGTQLSVL.

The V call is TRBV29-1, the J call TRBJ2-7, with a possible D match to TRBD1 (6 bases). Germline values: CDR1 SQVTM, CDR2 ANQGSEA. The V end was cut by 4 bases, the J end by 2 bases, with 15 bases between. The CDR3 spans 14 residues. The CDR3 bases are TGCAGCGTTGTCAGCGCCAGGGGCGCCTACGAGCAGTACTTC. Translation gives CSVVSARGAYEQYF.

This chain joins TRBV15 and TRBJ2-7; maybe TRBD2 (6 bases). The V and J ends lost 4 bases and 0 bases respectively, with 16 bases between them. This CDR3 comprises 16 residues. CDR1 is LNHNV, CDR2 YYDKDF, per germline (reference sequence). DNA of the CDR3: TGTGCCACCAGCACGTTACCGGGACTTCTCTCCTACGAGCAGTACTTC. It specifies CATSTLPGLLSYEQYF.

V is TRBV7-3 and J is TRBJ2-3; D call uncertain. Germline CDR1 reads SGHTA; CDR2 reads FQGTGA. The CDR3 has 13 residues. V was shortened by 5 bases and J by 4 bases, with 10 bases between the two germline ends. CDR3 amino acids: CASSDDLADTQYF. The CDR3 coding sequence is TGTGCCAGCAGCGATGACTTGGCAGATACGCAGTATTTT.

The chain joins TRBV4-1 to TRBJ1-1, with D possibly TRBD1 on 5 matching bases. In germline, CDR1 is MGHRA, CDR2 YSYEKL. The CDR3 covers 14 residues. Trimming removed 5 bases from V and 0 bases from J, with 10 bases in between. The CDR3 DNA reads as TGCGCCAGCAGCTACGGACAATTGAACACTGAAGCTTTCTTT. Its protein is CASSYGQLNTEAFF.

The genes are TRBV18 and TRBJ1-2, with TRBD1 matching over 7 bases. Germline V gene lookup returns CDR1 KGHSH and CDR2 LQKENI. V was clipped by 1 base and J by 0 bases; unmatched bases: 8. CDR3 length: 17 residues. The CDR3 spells CASSPQEGGTTNYGYTF. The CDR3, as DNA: TGTGCCAGCTCACCACAGGAAGGGGGCACTACTAACTATGGCTACACCTTC.

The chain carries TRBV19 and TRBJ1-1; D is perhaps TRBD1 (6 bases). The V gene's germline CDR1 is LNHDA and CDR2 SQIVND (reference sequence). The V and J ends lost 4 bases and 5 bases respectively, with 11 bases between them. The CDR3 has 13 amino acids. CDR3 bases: TGTGCCAGTAGTAGAACAGGGAGAACTGAAGCTTTCTTT. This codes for CASSRTGRTEAFF.

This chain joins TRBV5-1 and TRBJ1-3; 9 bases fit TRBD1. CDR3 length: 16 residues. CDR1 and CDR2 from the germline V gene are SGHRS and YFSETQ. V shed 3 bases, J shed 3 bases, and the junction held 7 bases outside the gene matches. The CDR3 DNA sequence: TGCGCCAGCAGCTCGGGACAGGGATCGGGTGGAAACACCATATATTTT. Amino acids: CASSSGQGSGGNTIYF. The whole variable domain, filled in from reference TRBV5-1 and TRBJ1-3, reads KAGVTQTPRYLIKTRGQQVTLSCSPISGHRSVSWYQQTPGQGLQFLFEYFSETQRNKGNFPGRFSGRQFSNSRSEMNVSTLELGDSALYLCASSSGQGSGGNTIYFGEGSWLTVV.

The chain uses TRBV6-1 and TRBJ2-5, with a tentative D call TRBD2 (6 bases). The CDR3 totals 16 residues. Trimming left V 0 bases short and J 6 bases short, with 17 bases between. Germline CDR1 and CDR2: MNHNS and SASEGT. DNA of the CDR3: TGTGCCAGCAGTGAAGCGGGCAGGAGGGGAAGCAAGACCCAGTACTTC. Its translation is CASSEAGRRGSKTQYF.

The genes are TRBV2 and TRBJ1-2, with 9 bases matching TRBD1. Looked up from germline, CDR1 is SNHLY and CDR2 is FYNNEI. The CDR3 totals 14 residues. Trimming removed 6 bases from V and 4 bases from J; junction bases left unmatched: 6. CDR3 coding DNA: TGTGCCAGCAGAGTGGGGGGACAGGGCTATGGCTACACCTTC. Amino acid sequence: CASRVGGQGYGYTF.

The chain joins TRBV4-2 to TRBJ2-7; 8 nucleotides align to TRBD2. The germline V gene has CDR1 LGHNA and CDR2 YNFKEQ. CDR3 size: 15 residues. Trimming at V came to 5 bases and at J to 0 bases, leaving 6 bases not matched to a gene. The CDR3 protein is CASSVSGESSYEQYF. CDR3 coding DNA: TGTGCCAGCAGCGTTAGCGGGGAAAGCTCCTACGAGCAGTACTTC.

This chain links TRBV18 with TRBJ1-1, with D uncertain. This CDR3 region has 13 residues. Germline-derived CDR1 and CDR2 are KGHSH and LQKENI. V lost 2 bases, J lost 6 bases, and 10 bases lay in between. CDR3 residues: CASSPSRMAEAFF. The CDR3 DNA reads TGTGCCAGCTCACCAAGCAGGATGGCTGAAGCTTTCTTT.

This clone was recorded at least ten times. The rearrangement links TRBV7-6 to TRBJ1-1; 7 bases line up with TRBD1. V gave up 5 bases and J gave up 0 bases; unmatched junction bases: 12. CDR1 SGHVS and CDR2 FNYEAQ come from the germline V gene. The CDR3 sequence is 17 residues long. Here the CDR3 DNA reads TGTGCCAGCAGCCGGGGCGCAGGGGGGATAATGAACACTGAAGCTTTCTTT. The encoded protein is CASSRGAGGIMNTEAFF.

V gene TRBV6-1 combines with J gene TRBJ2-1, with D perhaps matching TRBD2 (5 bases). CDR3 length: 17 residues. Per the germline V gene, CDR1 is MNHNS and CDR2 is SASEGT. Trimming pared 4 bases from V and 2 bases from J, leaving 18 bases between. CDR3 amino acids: CASSGIGLSSPYNEQFF. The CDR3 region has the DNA TGTGCCAGCAGTGGAATTGGACTCTCTAGCCCCTACAATGAGCAGTTCTTC.

The CDR3, as DNA: TGTGCCAGCAGCAGGGACACCTCCTATGGCTACACCTTC. It encodes CASSRDTSYGYTF. This chain connects TRBV5-6 to TRBJ1-2; tentatively, D is TRBD1 (6 bases). Trimming left V 4 bases short and J 4 bases short, with 11 bases between. The CDR3 totals 13 residues. Germline V gene sequence: CDR1 SGHDT, CDR2 YYEEEE.

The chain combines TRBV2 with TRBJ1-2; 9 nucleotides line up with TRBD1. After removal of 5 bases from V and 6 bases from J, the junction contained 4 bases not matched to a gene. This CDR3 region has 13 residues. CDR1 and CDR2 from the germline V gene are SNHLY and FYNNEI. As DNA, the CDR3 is TGTGCCAGCAGTCTTCGGGACAGGGATGGCTACACCTTC. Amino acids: CASSLRDRDGYTF.

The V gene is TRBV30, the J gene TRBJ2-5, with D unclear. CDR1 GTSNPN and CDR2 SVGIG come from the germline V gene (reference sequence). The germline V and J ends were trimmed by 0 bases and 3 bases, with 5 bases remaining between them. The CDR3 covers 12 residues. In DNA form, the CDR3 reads TGTGCCTGGAGTGTACTGGAAGAGACCCAGTACTTC. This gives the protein CAWSVLEETQYF. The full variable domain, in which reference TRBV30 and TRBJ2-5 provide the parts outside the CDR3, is SQTIHQWPATLVQPVGSPLSLECTVEGTSNPNLYWYRQAAGRGLQLLFYSVGIGQISSEVPQNLSASRPQDRQFILSSKKLLLSDSGFYLCAWSVLEETQYFGPGTRLLVL.

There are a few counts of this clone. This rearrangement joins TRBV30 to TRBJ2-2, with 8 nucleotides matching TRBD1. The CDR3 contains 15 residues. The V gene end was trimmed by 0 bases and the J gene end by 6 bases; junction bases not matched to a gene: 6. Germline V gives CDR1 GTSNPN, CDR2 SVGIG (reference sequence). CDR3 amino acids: CAWSVQDRAAGELFF. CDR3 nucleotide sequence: TGTGCCTGGAGTGTACAGGACAGGGCAGCCGGGGAGCTGTTTTTT. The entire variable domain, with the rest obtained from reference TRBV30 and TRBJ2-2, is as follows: SQTIHQWPATLVQPVGSPLSLECTVEGTSNPNLYWYRQAAGRGLQLLFYSVGIGQISSEVPQNLSASRPQDRQFILSSKKLLLSDSGFYLCAWSVQDRAAGELFFGEGSRLTVL.

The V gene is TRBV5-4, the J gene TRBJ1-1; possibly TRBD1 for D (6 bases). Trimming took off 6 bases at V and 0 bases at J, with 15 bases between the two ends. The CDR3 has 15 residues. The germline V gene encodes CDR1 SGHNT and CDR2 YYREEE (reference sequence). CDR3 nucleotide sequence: TGTGCCAGCACCCCGGGGCAGGGGATGAACACTGAAGCTTTCTTT. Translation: CASTPGQGMNTEAFF.

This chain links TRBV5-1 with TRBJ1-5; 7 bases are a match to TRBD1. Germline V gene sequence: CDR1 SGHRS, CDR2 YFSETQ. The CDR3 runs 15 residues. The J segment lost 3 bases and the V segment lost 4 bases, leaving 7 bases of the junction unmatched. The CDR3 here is CASSTTGEPNQPQHF. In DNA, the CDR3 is TGCGCCAGCAGCACCACAGGGGAACCCAATCAGCCCCAGCATTTT.